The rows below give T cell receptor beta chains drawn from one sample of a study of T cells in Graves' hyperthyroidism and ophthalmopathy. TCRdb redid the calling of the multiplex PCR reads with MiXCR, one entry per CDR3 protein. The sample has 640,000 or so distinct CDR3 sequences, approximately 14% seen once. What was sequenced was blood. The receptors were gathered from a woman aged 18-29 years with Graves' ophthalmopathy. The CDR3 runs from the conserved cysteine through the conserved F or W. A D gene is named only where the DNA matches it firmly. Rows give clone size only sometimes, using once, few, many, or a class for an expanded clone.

cdr3_aa: CAISDGGVTGELFF
cdr3_nt: TGTGCCATCAGTGATGGAGGGGTCACCGGGGAGCTGTTTTTT
d_call: -
v_call: TRBV10-3
clone_size: few
j_call: TRBJ2-2

cdr3_aa: CASIKTAGGSYNEQFF
cdr3_nt: TGTGCCAGCATTAAAACCGCAGGGGGCTCCTACAATGAGCAGTTCTTC
d_call: TRBD1
v_call: TRBV27
clone_size: many
j_call: TRBJ2-1

cdr3_aa: CASSKTGVTEAFF
cdr3_nt: TGTGCCAGCAGCAAAACAGGGGTCACTGAAGCTTTCTTT
d_call: TRBD1
v_call: TRBV5-6
clone_size: few
j_call: TRBJ1-1

cdr3_aa: CSAPLTTHNEQFF
cdr3_nt: TGCAGCGCACCCCTTACGACTCACAATGAGCAGTTCTTC
d_call: -
v_call: TRBV29-1
clone_size: few
j_call: TRBJ2-1

cdr3_aa: CSVEGALNEQFF
cdr3_nt: TGCAGTGTGGAAGGAGCACTCAATGAGCAGTTCTTC
d_call: -
v_call: TRBV20-1
clone_size: few
j_call: TRBJ2-1

cdr3_aa: CATSTRGGDTQYF
cdr3_nt: TGTGCCACCTCGACTAGGGGAGGGGATACGCAGTATTTT
d_call: TRBD2
v_call: TRBV2
clone_size: many
j_call: TRBJ2-3

cdr3_aa: CASSIYFGEQYF
cdr3_nt: TGTGCCAGCAGTATATACTTCGGCGAGCAGTACTTC
d_call: -
v_call: TRBV7-2
clone_size: many
j_call: TRBJ2-7

cdr3_aa: CASSVSGTHGEQYF
cdr3_nt: TGTGCCAGCAGCGTATCCGGGACCCATGGGGAGCAGTACTTC
d_call: -
v_call: TRBV9
clone_size: many
j_call: TRBJ2-7

cdr3_aa: CASSLALVGLAGVREQYF
cdr3_nt: TGTGCCAGCAGCTTAGCGCTTGTGGGACTAGCGGGAGTGCGAGAGCAGTACTTC
d_call: TRBD2
v_call: TRBV7-2
clone_size: many
j_call: TRBJ2-7

cdr3_aa: CASGLAQGLRADTQYF
cdr3_nt: TGTGCTAGTGGTTTGGCCCAGGGCCTGCGAGCAGATACGCAGTATTTT
d_call: -
v_call: TRBV12-5
clone_size: many
j_call: TRBJ2-3

cdr3_aa: CASTTSGTGTQETQYF
cdr3_nt: TGTGCCAGCACAACGTCCGGGACAGGGACGCAAGAGACCCAGTACTTC
d_call: TRBD1
v_call: TRBV28
clone_size: -
j_call: TRBJ2-5

cdr3_aa: CASNQPAYNEQFF
cdr3_nt: TGTGCCAGCAACCAACCAGCCTACAATGAGCAGTTCTTC
d_call: -
v_call: TRBV6-2/TRBV6-3
clone_size: many
j_call: TRBJ2-1

cdr3_aa: CASSQELAGNSYEQYF
cdr3_nt: TGTGCCAGCAGCCAAGAACTGGCGGGAAACTCCTACGAGCAGTACTTC
d_call: -
v_call: TRBV3-1
clone_size: few
j_call: TRBJ2-7

cdr3_aa: CASSLAGTSGDKQFF
cdr3_nt: TGCGCCAGCAGCTTGGCCGGGACTAGCGGAGATAAGCAGTTCTTC
d_call: TRBD2
v_call: TRBV5-1
clone_size: many
j_call: TRBJ2-1

cdr3_aa: CASSFLGMSQPQHF
cdr3_nt: TGTGCCAGCAGCTTTCTAGGAATGAGTCAGCCCCAGCATTTT
d_call: -
v_call: TRBV7-6
clone_size: -
j_call: TRBJ1-5

cdr3_aa: CASSVQRPGDTIYF
cdr3_nt: TGTGCCAGCAGTGTACAACGACCTGGGGACACCATATATTTT
d_call: -
v_call: TRBV28
clone_size: many
j_call: TRBJ1-3

cdr3_aa: CASSQEVGENNEQFF
cdr3_nt: TGTGCCAGCAGCCAAGAAGTAGGCGAGAACAATGAGCAGTTCTTC
d_call: -
v_call: TRBV3-1
clone_size: many
j_call: TRBJ2-1

cdr3_aa: CATSEWTGPISGEQYF
cdr3_nt: TGTGCCACCAGTGAGTGGACAGGACCCATTTCTGGCGAGCAGTACTTC
d_call: TRBD1
v_call: TRBV24-1
clone_size: many
j_call: TRBJ2-7